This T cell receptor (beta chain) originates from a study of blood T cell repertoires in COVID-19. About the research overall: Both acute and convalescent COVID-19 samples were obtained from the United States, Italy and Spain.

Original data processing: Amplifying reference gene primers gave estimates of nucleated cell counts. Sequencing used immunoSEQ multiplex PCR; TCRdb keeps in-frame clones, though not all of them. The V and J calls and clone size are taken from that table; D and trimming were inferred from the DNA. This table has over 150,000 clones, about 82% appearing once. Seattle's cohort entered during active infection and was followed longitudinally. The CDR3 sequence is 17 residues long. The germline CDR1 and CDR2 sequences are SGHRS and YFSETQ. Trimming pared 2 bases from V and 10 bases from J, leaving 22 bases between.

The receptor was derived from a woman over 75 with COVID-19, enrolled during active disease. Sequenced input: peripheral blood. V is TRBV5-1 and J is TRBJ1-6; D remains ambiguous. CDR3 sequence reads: CASSFGEAWLFGSPLHF. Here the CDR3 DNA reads TGCGCCAGCAGCTTCGGGGAAGCATGGCTTTTTGGGTCACCCCTCCACTTT.